Below are 20 T cell receptor beta chains sequenced from a single sample in a study of shared clonotypes between healthy human individuals. Profiled with immunoSEQ multiplex PCR; TCRdb holds only in-frame clones, not every one. The sample gives more than 2,000,000 clones, just over 90% of which show up once; 0.35% to 0.45% is in the top ten. The sample comprised naive CD4+ T cells from PBMCs. Subset: CD45RA+ positively selected. The receptors come from a man younger than 35 in good health. Some clones in this sample may be carry-over from other donors' samples.

This clone was seen just once. It is unclear where the CDR3 begins or ends on the DNA, so no DNA is shown, and the CDR3 is as TCRdb lists it. The sample carries other DNA sequences with the same CDR3. The J gene is TRBJ2-7, the V gene TRBV5-1; the D call of TRBD1 is as the table states it, not checked on the DNA. CDR1 SGHRS and CDR2 YFSETQ come from the germline V gene. The CDR3 extends over 14 residues, inclusive of both ends. The CDR3 region is CASSFGQGPYEQYF.

V is TRBV5-6 and J is TRBJ2-1, with D possibly being TRBD1 (6 bases). Germline loops: CDR1 SGHDT, CDR2 YYEEEE. The CDR3 is made up of 16 amino acids. V lost 5 bases to trimming and J lost 3 bases, with 18 bases between them. The CDR3 reads CASSHFTGTFYNEQFF. DNA of the CDR3: TGTGCCAGCAGTCATTTTACCGGGACATTCTACAATGAGCAGTTCTTC.

The chain uses TRBV7-8 and TRBJ1-2; 7 bases align to TRBD1. There are 17 residues in the CDR3. CDR1 and CDR2 from the germline V gene are SGHVS and FQNEAQ. The junction had 11 bases not matched to a gene; V was cut back by 2 bases and J by 2 bases. CDR3 sequence (DNA): TGTGCCAGCAGCTTATCCCCAGCCCAACAGGGGAACTATGGCTACACCTTC. Protein sequence: CASSLSPAQQGNYGYTF.

The chain recombines TRBV7-6 with TRBJ2-7, with D unresolved. Trimming took off 6 bases at V and 0 bases at J, with 12 bases between the two ends. The CDR3 runs 14 residues. Per the germline V gene, CDR1 is SGHVS and CDR2 is FNYEAQ. CDR3 DNA sequence: TGTGCCAGCAGTCAAGAGGACCGCTCCTACGAGCAGTACTTC. It codes for CASSQEDRSYEQYF.

The V and J genes are TRBV7-2 and TRBJ1-2; no firm D call. Trimming took 1 base from V and 8 from J, leaving 17 bases between them. This CDR3 is built from 15 residues. The germline gives CDR1 SGHTA, CDR2 FQGNSA. In nucleotides, the CDR3 is TGTGCCAGCAGCTTAGTTTCAATGGGTTTAGAAGGCTACACCTTC. Protein product: CASSLVSMGLEGYTF.

The J gene is TRBJ1-1, the V gene TRBV5-1, with 11 bases identical to TRBD1. Per germline, CDR1 SGHRS and CDR2 YFSETQ. The CDR3 has 16 amino acids. The V segment lost 3 bases and the J segment 11 bases; nucleotides outside the gene matches: 15. This CDR3 is CASSSRTGGSEVGAFF. CDR3 nucleotides: TGCGCCAGCAGCTCAAGGACAGGGGGCTCCGAGGTCGGCGCTTTCTTT. The whole variable domain, filled in from reference TRBV5-1 and TRBJ1-1, reads KAGVTQTPRYLIKTRGQQVTLSCSPISGHRSVSWYQQTPGQGLQFLFEYFSETQRNKGNFPGRFSGRQFSNSRSEMNVSTLELGDSALYLCASSSRTGGSEVGAFFGQGTRLTVV.

In this sample, this clone turned up once. V usage is TRBV7-9 and J usage is TRBJ2-5; tentatively, D is TRBD1 (7 bases). From germline, CDR1 is SEHNR and CDR2 FQNEAQ (reference sequence). Trimming removed 4 bases at V and 5 bases at J, with 14 bases between. CDR3 length: 14 residues. The CDR3 DNA sequence: TGTGCCAGCAGCTCAAACAGGGGAGGCGAGACCCAGTACTTC. This translates into CASSSNRGGETQYF.

On this clone: This specimen includes other DNA sequences encoding the same CDR3. J is TRBJ1-2 and V is TRBV30; D is unclear. V lost 1 base to trimming and J lost 1 base, with 4 bases between them. CDR3 length: 12 residues. From germline, CDR1 is GTSNPN and CDR2 SVGIG (reference sequence). CDR3 DNA: TGTGCCTGGAGTGGCAATAACTATGGCTACACCTTC. Translated, it gives CAWSGNNYGYTF.

The chain couples TRBV6-5 to TRBJ2-6, with no clear D. Per germline, CDR1 MNHEY and CDR2 SVGAGI. The V gene lost 5 bases and the J gene lost 0 bases, with 8 bases spanning the gap. The length of the CDR3 is 15 residues. CDR3 bases: TGTGCCAGCAGTATCACTGACTCTGGGGCCAACGTCCTGACTTTC. It encodes CASSITDSGANVLTF.

As regards this clone: Other DNA sequences in the same sample also yield this CDR3. This chain joins TRBV28 and TRBJ1-1; the D gene is possibly TRBD1 (6 bases). V gave up 6 bases and J gave up 3 bases, with 11 bases separating them. The CDR3 spans 13 residues. Looked up from germline, CDR1 is MDHEN and CDR2 is SYDVKM. CDR3 in DNA: TGTGCCAGCAGCCTAGACAGGTACACTGAAGCTTTCTTT. Its translation: CASSLDRYTEAFF.

On this clone itself: Other DNA sequences in the same sample also yield this CDR3. The rearrangement joins TRBV10-3 to TRBJ2-6; D unclear. Between the trimmed V and J ends, which lost 0 bases and 0 bases, there was a span of 0 bases. There are 14 residues in the CDR3. Germline CDR1 ENHRY, CDR2 SYGVKD. The CDR3 sequence: CAISESSGANVLTF. CDR3 coding DNA: TGTGCCATCAGTGAGTCCTCTGGGGCCAACGTCCTGACTTTC.

The chain combines TRBV10-3 with TRBJ2-1; D is possibly TRBD1 or TRBD2 (7 bases each). This CDR3 is 12 amino acids long. Per germline, CDR1 ENHRY and CDR2 SYGVKD. Trimming took 3 bases from V and 15 from J, leaving 15 bases between them. The CDR3 nucleotides are TGTGCCATCAGTGAACCATGGGAGGGGGCGTTCTTC. This codes for CAISEPWEGAFF.

The rearrangement uses TRBV29-1 and TRBJ1-2; 7 bases are a match to TRBD1. There are 12 residues in the CDR3. The germline gives CDR1 SQVTM, CDR2 ANQGSEA. Trimming removed 7 bases from V and 4 bases from J; junction bases left unmatched: 6. The CDR3 nucleotides are TGCAGCGGTACCGGGACAGCCTATGGCTACACCTTC. Its protein is CSGTGTAYGYTF.

The chain carries TRBV29-1 and TRBJ2-3; weak D call: TRBD2 (6 bases). Germline CDR1 reads SQVTM; CDR2 reads ANQGSEA. The V end lost 1 base, the J end lost 0 bases, and 11 bases lay between the germline ends. CDR3 length: 15 residues. CDR3 coding DNA: TGCAGCGTTGAAGCGGGGGACTCTAGCACAGATACGCAGTATTTT. Protein sequence: CSVEAGDSSTDTQYF.

This chain connects TRBV15 to TRBJ2-5; D gene uncertain. Germline V gene data show CDR1 as LNHNV and CDR2 as YYDKDF (reference sequence). The CDR3 extends over 16 amino acids. Between the trimmed V and J ends, which lost 3 bases and 5 bases, there was a span of 19 bases. The CDR3 nucleotides read TGTGCCACCAGCAGGACCAAGACTTCGTCGGAGGAGACCCAGTACTTC. Its protein is CATSRTKTSSEETQYF.

The rearrangement links TRBV5-6 to TRBJ2-3; D possibly corresponds to TRBD1 (6 bases). Trimming stripped 3 bases from V and 1 base from J, with 15 bases between. Germline V lookup: CDR1 SGHDT, CDR2 YYEEEE. There are 16 residues in the CDR3. The DNA for the CDR3 is TGTGCCAGCAGCTGGGGTGGGGCAGGGGGCACAGATACGCAGTATTTT. This encodes CASSWGGAGGTDTQYF.

The chain has TRBV28 and TRBJ2-3, with D unclear. The CDR3 is made up of 16 amino acids. V was pared by 6 bases and J by 3 bases, with 19 bases between. Germline loops: CDR1 MDHEN, CDR2 SYDVKM. The CDR3 sequence is CASSPSSGSETDTQYF. In nucleotides, the CDR3 is TGTGCCAGCAGCCCCTCTAGTGGAAGTGAGACAGATACGCAGTATTTT.

The V call is TRBV5-5, the J call TRBJ2-7; TRBD1 might be the D (5 bases). The germline V gene encodes CDR1 SGHKS and CDR2 YYEKEE (reference sequence). This CDR3 is 14 amino acids long. V gave up 4 bases and J gave up 0 bases, with 11 bases separating them. CDR3 loop: CASSPQGFSYEQYF. CDR3 bases: TGTGCCAGCAGCCCGCAGGGTTTCTCCTACGAGCAGTACTTC. The variable domain in full, completed from reference TRBV5-5 and TRBJ2-7, reads DAGVTQSPTHLIKTRGQQVTLRCSPISGHKSVSWYQQVLGQGPQFIFQYYEKEERGRGNFPDRFSARQFPNYSSELNVNALLLGDSALYLCASSPQGFSYEQYFGPGTRLTVT.

CDR3 protein: CASSPMLGLQNEQFF. DNA for the CDR3: TGTGCCAGCAGCCCAATGTTAGGACTACAGAATGAGCAGTTCTTC. The chain links TRBV7-9 to TRBJ2-1; a weak D match, TRBD2 (6 bases). The germline V gene has CDR1 SEHNR and CDR2 FQNEAQ (reference sequence). Deletions cut 5 bases from V and 7 bases from J, with 18 bases between. The CDR3 spans 15 residues.

As for this clone: The sample has other DNA sequences that encode this CDR3 too. V and J are TRBV5-1 and TRBJ1-1, with no clear D. CDR1 SGHRS and CDR2 YFSETQ come from the germline V gene. Between the trimmed V and J ends, which lost 2 bases and 1 base, there was a span of 6 bases. The CDR3 contains 13 residues. The CDR3 reads CASSFEGNTEAFF. As DNA, the CDR3 is TGCGCCAGCAGCTTCGAGGGGAACACTGAAGCTTTCTTT.